The sequence of this TCR beta chain was determined in a study of cytotoxic CD8 clonotypes in ibrutinib-treated CLL (dated by TCRdb to the early 2020s). Broadly, across the study: The cohort included roughly 15 treatment-naive and 11 to 12 relapsed/refractory patients; about 17 were IGHV unmutated. Cryopreserved peripheral blood mononuclear cells were obtained before treatment, at response, and at either sustained remission or disease progression. An average of 255,043 productive templates and 80,000 to 95,000 productive rearrangements was obtained per sample. Longitudinal samples were available for about 30% of the roughly 90 trial participants. Response samples were obtained after a median of 12 months of treatment, with a range of roughly 6 to 40 months. Responses were partial in some 24 patients and complete in 2; after median around 72 months follow-up, roughly 14 stayed in remission and roughly twelve progressed. All remission and progressive disease samples were collected while patients were still receiving ibrutinib.

Roughly 2.2 micrograms of genomic DNA were extracted from cryopreserved PBMCs for TCR beta library preparation. Longitudinal blood samples from CLL patients on ibrutinib monotherapy were analyzed using high-throughput TCR beta sequencing. The patients were enrolled in a single-center, open-label phase 2 trial of ibrutinib monotherapy. Concerning this clone: Its antigen remains unidentified. No base quality information exists; no much larger clone differs at one position.

What the study reported, not specific to this receptor: Sustained-remission and progressing patients did not have matched sampling times, and lymph node repertoires were not examined. At ibrutinib response clonality went up, during sustained remission it held steady, and at progression it dropped back toward baseline. Baseline clonality was found to be higher than that of age-matched healthy donors and was strongly correlated with circulating CD8+ T-cell counts. Public clonotypes were rare and either shrank or stayed stable during treatment, and the rise in clonality at ibrutinib response reflected expansion of private clonotypes.

A MiSeq instrument was used for deep resolution sequencing, which targeted depths ranging from 1 in 1 million up to 1 in 200,000 T cells, with coverage averaging 10x for each clonotype. The immunoSEQ hsTCRB Kit was used to generate TCR beta libraries. In the paper's pipeline: Data were analyzed with ImmunoSEQ Data Assistant and ImmunoSEQ Analyzer, with V, D and J genes assigned per IMGT definitions. Clonality was computed as one minus normalized Shannon entropy of productive rearrangement frequencies, ranging from 0 to 1. Only overrepresented clonotypes making up at least 0.05% of the repertoire of each patient were included in the public clonotype analysis. Repertoires from thirteen age-matched healthy donors in immuneACCESS were used as clonality controls. Imported from immuneACCESS, the table was reduced by TCRdb to in-frame sequences with V and J called. These copies leave out some clones; in studies compared against another copy, an unresolved V gene accounts for under half, and the cause of the remainder is not known. D and trimming come from the DNA, and the V and J calls and clone size come from that table. This sample comprises about 140,000 clones, around 80% of them detected only once. The ten largest clones add up to approximately 7.6% of the sample.

Sequencing used PBMCs, obtained after 36 months of ibrutinib treatment. The origin of this receptor is a human donor with chronic lymphocytic leukemia.

The base sequence is TGCGCCAGCAGCGCCTACAGGGATGCCTACGAGCAGTACTTC. It translates as CASSAYRDAYEQYF. The rearrangement combines TRBV10-1 with TRBJ2-7; a tentative D call is TRBD1 (6 bases match). For CDR1 and CDR2, the germline V gene (reference sequence) lists WNHNN and SYGVQD. From cysteine to phenylalanine, the CDR3 is 14 amino acids long. Solely the CDR3 DNA is kept, with 42 bases framed from the first base. V loses 6 bases of germline sequence and J loses 2 bases, and the interval between the two ends is 14 bases.